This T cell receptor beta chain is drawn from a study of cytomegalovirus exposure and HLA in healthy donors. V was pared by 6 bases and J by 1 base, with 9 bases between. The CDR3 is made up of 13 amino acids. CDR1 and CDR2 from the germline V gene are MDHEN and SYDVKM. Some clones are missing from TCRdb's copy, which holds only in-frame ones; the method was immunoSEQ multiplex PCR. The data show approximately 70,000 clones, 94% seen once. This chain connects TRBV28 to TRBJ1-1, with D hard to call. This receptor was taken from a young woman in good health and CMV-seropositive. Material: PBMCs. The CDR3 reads CASRIRWNTEAFF. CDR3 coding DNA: TGTGCCAGCAGGATCAGGTGGAACACTGAAGCTTTCTTT.